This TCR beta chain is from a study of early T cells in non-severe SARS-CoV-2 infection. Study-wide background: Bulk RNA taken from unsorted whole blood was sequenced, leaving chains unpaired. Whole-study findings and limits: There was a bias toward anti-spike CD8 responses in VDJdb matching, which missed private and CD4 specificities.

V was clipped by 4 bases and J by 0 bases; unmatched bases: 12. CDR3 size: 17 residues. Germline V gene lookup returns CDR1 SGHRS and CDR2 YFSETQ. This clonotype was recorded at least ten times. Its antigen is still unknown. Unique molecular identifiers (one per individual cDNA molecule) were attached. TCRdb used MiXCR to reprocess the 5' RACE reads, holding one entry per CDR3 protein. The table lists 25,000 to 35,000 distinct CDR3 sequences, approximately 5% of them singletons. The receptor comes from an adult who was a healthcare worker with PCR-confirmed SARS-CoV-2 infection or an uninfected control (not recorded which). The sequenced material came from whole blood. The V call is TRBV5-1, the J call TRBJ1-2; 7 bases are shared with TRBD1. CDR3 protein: CASSPETGFLPNYGYTF. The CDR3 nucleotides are TGCGCCAGCAGCCCCGAGACAGGGTTCCTTCCTAACTATGGCTACACCTTC.